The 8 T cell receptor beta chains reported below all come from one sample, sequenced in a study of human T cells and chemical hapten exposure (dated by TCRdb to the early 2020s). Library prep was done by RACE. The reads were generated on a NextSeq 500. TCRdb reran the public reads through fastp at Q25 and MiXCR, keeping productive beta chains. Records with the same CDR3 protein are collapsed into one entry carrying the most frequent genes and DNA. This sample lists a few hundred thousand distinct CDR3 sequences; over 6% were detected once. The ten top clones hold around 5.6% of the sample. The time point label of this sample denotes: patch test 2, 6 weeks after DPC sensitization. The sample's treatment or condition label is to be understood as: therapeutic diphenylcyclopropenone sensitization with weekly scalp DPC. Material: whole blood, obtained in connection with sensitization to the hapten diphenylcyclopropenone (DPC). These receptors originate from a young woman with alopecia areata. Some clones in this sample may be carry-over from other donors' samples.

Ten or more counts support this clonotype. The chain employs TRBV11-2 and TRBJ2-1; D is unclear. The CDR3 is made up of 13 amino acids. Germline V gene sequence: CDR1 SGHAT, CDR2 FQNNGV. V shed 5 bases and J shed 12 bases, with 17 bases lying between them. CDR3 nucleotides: TGTGCCAGCAGCCCCTCTCCGGCTAGAGGGCAGTTCTTC. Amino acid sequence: CASSPSPARGQFF.

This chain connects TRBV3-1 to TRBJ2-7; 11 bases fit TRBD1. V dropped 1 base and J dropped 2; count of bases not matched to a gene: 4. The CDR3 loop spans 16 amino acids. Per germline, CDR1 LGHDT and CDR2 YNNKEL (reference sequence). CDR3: CASSQAGQGGPYEQYF. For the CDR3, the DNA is TGTGCCAGCAGCCAAGCGGGACAGGGGGGACCCTACGAGCAGTACTTC.

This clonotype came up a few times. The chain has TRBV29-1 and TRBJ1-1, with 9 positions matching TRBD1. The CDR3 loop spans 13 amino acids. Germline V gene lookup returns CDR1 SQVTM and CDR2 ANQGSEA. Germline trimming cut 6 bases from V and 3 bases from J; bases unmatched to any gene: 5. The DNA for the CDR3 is TGCAGCGTGGGGGACAGGGCCCACACTGAAGCTTTCTTT. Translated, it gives CSVGDRAHTEAFF.

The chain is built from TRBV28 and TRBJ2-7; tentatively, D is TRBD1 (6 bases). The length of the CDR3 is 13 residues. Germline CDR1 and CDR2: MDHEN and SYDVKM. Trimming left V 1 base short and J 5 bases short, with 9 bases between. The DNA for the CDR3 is TGTGCCAGCAGTTTATTTTACAGGGACGAGCAGTACTTC. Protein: CASSLFYRDEQYF.

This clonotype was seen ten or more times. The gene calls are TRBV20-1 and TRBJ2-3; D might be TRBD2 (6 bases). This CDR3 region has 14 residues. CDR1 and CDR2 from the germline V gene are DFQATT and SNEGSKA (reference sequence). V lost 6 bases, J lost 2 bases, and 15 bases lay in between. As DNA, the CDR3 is TGCAGTGCCCCAAGGCGGGGCCTCACAGATACGCAGTATTTT. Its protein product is CSAPRRGLTDTQYF.

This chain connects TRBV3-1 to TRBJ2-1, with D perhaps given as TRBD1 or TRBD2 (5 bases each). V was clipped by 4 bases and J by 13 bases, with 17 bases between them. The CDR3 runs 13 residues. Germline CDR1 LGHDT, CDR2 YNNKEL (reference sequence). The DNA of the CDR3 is TGTGCCAGCAGCCCCGGGGCTCAAAGAATACAGTTCTTC. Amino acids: CASSPGAQRIQFF.

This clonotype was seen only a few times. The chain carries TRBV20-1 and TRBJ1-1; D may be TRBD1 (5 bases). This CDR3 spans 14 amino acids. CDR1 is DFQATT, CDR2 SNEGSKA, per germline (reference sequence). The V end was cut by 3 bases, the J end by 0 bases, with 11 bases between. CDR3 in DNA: TGCAGTGCTAGTGAGGGGCATATGAACACTGAAGCTTTCTTT. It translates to CSASEGHMNTEAFF.

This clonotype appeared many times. In nucleotides, the CDR3 is TGTGCCAGCTCACCCCGGGGTTCCATGAACACTGAAGCTTTCTTT. It specifies CASSPRGSMNTEAFF. This chain joins TRBV18 and TRBJ1-1; no clear D. The germline CDR1 and CDR2 sequences are KGHSH and LQKENI. The CDR3 extends over 15 amino acids. Trimming took off 3 bases at V and 0 bases at J, with 11 bases between the two ends.